The source of this TCR beta chain is a study of monozygotic twins with inflammatory bowel disease. This CDR3 has 15 residues. Germline V gene sequence: CDR1 SGHRS, CDR2 YFSETQ. TCRdb reprocessed the 5' RACE reads and reports one entry per CDR3 protein, with no DNA. The sample totals about 210,000 distinct CDR3 sequences. The chain joins TRBV5-1 to TRBJ2-4; TCRdb's assignment of TRBD2 cannot be checked, as there is no DNA. The specimen was blood. This clonotype originated in a human donor with ulcerative colitis or Crohn's disease, or a healthy co-twin of an affected twin (not recorded which). CDR3 sequence: CASSLTSGAKNIQYF.